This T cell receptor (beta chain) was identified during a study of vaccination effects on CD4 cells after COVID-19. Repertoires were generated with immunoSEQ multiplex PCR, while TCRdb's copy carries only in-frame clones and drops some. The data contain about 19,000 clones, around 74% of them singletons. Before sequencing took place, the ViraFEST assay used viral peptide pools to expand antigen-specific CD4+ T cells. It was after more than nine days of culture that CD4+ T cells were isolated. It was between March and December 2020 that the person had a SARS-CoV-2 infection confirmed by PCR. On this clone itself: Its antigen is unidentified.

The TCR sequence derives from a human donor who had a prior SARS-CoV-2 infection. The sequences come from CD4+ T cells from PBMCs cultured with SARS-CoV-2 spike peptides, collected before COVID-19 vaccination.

CDR3 sequence reads: CASSFTKFRGQTDTQYF. Written as DNA, the CDR3 is TGTGCCAGCAGCTTCACCAAGTTCCGGGGGCAAACAGATACGCAGTATTTT. The V gene is TRBV5-6, the J gene TRBJ2-3; the D call may be TRBD1 or TRBD2 (6 bases each). Germline V gene sequence: CDR1 SGHDT, CDR2 YYEEEE. V was trimmed by 2 bases and J by 3 bases, leaving 19 bases between them. This CDR3 is 17 amino acids long. The full variable domain, its missing parts supplied by reference TRBV5-6 and TRBJ2-3, is DAGVTQSPTHLIKTRGQQVTLRCSPKSGHDTVSWYQQALGQGPQFIFQYYEEEERQRGNFPDRFSGHQFPNYSSELNVNALLLGDSALYLCASSFTKFRGQTDTQYFGPGTRLTVL.